The 15 T cell receptor beta chains given below trace back to one sample, sequenced in a study of CD8 T cells in ankylosing spondylitis. TCRdb processed the 5' RACE reads anew with MiXCR; each CDR3 protein has one entry. Of some 120,000 distinct CDR3 sequences detected, around 15% appear once; the ten largest clones hold 2.5% to 3.5%. The sequenced sample consisted of blood, either unsorted or a sorted T cell fraction (not recorded which). The receptor set was obtained from a female donor with ankylosing spondylitis or in good health (not recorded which).

This chain links TRBV4-2 with TRBJ1-5; 7 nucleotides agree with TRBD1. Germline V gene data show CDR1 as LGHNA and CDR2 as YNFKEQ. The length of the CDR3 is 16 residues. The junction had 9 bases not matched to a gene; V was cut back by 2 bases and J by 5 bases. Here the CDR3 reads CASSQMGRGGDQPQHF. The CDR3 nucleotides read TGTGCCAGCAGCCAAATGGGCAGGGGGGGTGATCAGCCCCAGCATTTT.

At least ten counts were recorded for this clonotype. The chain is built from TRBV6-5 and TRBJ2-3; D unresolved. Germline CDR1 is MNHEY and CDR2 is SVGAGI. This CDR3 has 14 residues. Trimming took 0 bases from V and 5 from J, leaving 9 bases between them. The CDR3 bases are TGTGCCAGCAGTTACTCGTATACGGAAGATACGCAGTATTTT. It encodes CASSYSYTEDTQYF.

This clonotype was counted at least ten times. V gene TRBV5-1 combines with J gene TRBJ1-1; a weak D match, TRBD1 (5 bases). Trimming removed 5 bases at V and 4 bases at J, with 15 bases between. The CDR3 runs 14 residues. Germline loops: CDR1 SGHRS, CDR2 YFSETQ. CDR3 in amino acids: CASRPGEGRTEAFF. CDR3 nucleotides: TGCGCCAGCAGACCAGGAGAGGGACGCACTGAAGCTTTCTTT.

The chain couples TRBV20-1 to TRBJ1-5, with 7 bases aligning to TRBD1. The ends lost 5 bases at V and 4 bases at J; junction bases unmatched: 11. The length of the CDR3 is 15 residues. The germline gives CDR1 DFQATT, CDR2 SNEGSKA (reference sequence). CDR3: CSAGVGQATNQPQHF. In DNA form, the CDR3 reads TGCAGTGCTGGAGTCGGACAGGCGACTAATCAGCCCCAGCATTTT.

The sample holds many counts of this clonotype. V usage is TRBV29-1 and J usage is TRBJ1-3; 9 bases map to TRBD1. The V segment lost 6 bases and the J segment 1 base; nucleotides outside the gene matches: 4. The CDR3 runs to 14 residues. Looked up from germline, CDR1 is SQVTM and CDR2 is ANQGSEA. The CDR3 is CSVGGTGSGNTIYF. The CDR3 DNA reads as TGCAGCGTCGGAGGGACAGGGTCTGGAAACACCATATATTTT.

The genes are TRBV30 and TRBJ1-2; D not resolved. Germline CDR1 and CDR2: GTSNPN and SVGIG (reference sequence). The V gene lost 3 bases and the J gene lost 3 bases, with 14 bases spanning the gap. CDR3 size: 14 residues. As DNA, the CDR3 is TGTGCCTGGAGGGGAGGCGCGCAACACTATGGCTACACCTTC. Translation gives CAWRGGAQHYGYTF.

This clonotype was seen repeatedly, ten times or more. The chain uses TRBV18 and TRBJ1-4, with unresolved D. The germline V and J ends were trimmed by 1 base and 5 bases, with 2 bases remaining between them. Per germline, CDR1 KGHSH and CDR2 LQKENI. This CDR3 is built from 12 residues. The CDR3 here is CASSPQNEKLFF. CDR3 DNA: TGTGCCAGCTCACCACAAAATGAAAAACTGTTTTTT.

This clonotype was seen a few times. V is TRBV5-1 and J is TRBJ1-6; no definite D call. This CDR3 spans 17 amino acids. V shed 4 bases and J shed 0 bases, with 14 bases lying between them. Germline V gene lookup returns CDR1 SGHRS and CDR2 YFSETQ. The CDR3 sequence is CASSPQTPSSYNSPLHF. The CDR3 coding sequence is TGCGCCAGCAGCCCCCAGACACCCAGCTCCTATAATTCACCCCTCCACTTT. Full variable domain (outside the CDR3, taken from reference TRBV5-1 and TRBJ1-6): KAGVTQTPRYLIKTRGQQVTLSCSPISGHRSVSWYQQTPGQGLQFLFEYFSETQRNKGNFPGRFSGRQFSNSRSEMNVSTLELGDSALYLCASSPQTPSSYNSPLHFGNGTRLTVT.

Points on this clonotype: The junction shows a germline mismatch at one end, possibly a read error. The chain links TRBV7-7 to TRBJ2-5; D might be TRBD1 or TRBD2, each matching 5 bases. CDR1 and CDR2 (germline): SSHAT, FNYEAQ (reference sequence). The CDR3 contains 15 residues. The CDR3 region is CASSLMVGDQETQYF. CDR3 sequence (DNA): TGTGCTAGCAGCTTAATGGTGGGGGACCAAGAGACCCAGTACTTC.

V and J are TRBV7-3 and TRBJ1-1; no reliable D call. Trimming stripped 8 bases from V and 2 bases from J, with 12 bases between. The CDR3 spans 13 residues. Germline CDR1 reads SGHTA; CDR2 reads FQGTGA. This CDR3 is CASGEGANTEAFF. In DNA, the CDR3 is TGTGCCAGCGGAGAGGGTGCCAACACTGAAGCTTTCTTT. Looking up the rest from reference TRBV7-3 and TRBJ1-1 gives the full variable domain: GAGVSQTPSNKVTEKGKYVELRCDPISGHTALYWYRQSLGQGPEFLIYFQGTGAADDSGLPNDRFFAVRPEGSVSTLKIQRTERGDSAVYLCASGEGANTEAFFGQGTRLTVV.

This clonotype turned up a few times. The chain employs TRBV11-1 and TRBJ2-7, with TRBD2 matching 10 bases. With 1 base clipped from V and 3 bases from J, the junction kept 12 bases outside the gene matches. Germline CDR1 is SGHAT and CDR2 is FQDESV (reference sequence). The CDR3 runs to 18 residues. The chain's CDR3 is CASSLVLAGVRVNYEQYF. The CDR3 DNA is TGTGCCAGCAGCTTAGTTCTAGCGGGAGTTCGGGTTAACTACGAGCAGTACTTC.

This clonotype has more than one count but fewer than ten. The CDR3 bases are TGTGCCAGCAGCCCCGGGGGAAACTACAATGAGCAGTTCTTC. It codes for CASSPGGNYNEQFF. V usage is TRBV7-2 and J usage is TRBJ2-1, with D maybe TRBD2 (6 bases). With 5 bases removed from V and 3 bases from J, the gap between germline ends came to 11 bases. CDR3 size: 14 residues. Germline V gives CDR1 SGHTA, CDR2 FQGNSA.

The sample holds many counts of this clonotype. This chain connects TRBV27 to TRBJ1-5; TRBD1 is a possible D gene (5 bases). Germline-derived CDR1 and CDR2 are MNHEY and SMNVEV (reference sequence). Trimming pared 0 bases from V and 3 bases from J, leaving 12 bases between. The CDR3 covers 16 residues. As DNA, the CDR3 is TGTGCCAGCAGTTTATCGTCCACAGGTATCAATCAGCCCCAGCATTTT. Its protein is CASSLSSTGINQPQHF.

In regard to this clonotype: This may stem from a read error, because a much larger clone lies one nucleotide away. CDR3 residues: CASGLRQGYEQYF. Here the CDR3 DNA reads TGCGCCAGCGGCTTGCGACAGGGCTACGAGCAGTACTTC. This chain links TRBV5-1 with TRBJ2-7, with 7 positions matching TRBD1. The CDR3 spans 13 residues. Germline lookup yields CDR1 SGHRS and CDR2 YFSETQ.

This clonotype has only a few counts. J is TRBJ1-2 and V is TRBV5-1, with 8 nucleotides matching TRBD1. This CDR3 contains 15 residues. Trimming at V came to 4 bases and at J to 2 bases, leaving 7 bases not matched to a gene. Germline V gene sequence: CDR1 SGHRS, CDR2 YFSETQ. The DNA for the CDR3 is TGCGCCAGCAGCGATCAGGGGGCGTCGAACTATGGCTACACCTTC. This sequence encodes CASSDQGASNYGYTF.